Each of the 2 T cell receptor beta chains below was sequenced from the same sample in a study of T cell repertoires in cytomegalovirus infection. TCRdb used MiXCR to reprocess the reads, holding one entry per CDR3 protein. The sample carries more than 350,000 distinct CDR3 sequences, approximately 31% recorded once. What was sequenced was PBMCs. The receptors here all came from a human donor in good health (CMV status not recorded). Some clones in this sample may be carry-over from other donors' samples.

This clonotype turned up a few times. The chain carries TRBV5-5 and TRBJ2-5, with D perhaps TRBD2 (6 bases). Germline lookup yields CDR1 SGHKS and CDR2 YYEKEE (reference sequence). The ends were cut back, 1 base at V and 2 bases at J, with 12 bases in the middle. This CDR3 contains 15 residues. The CDR3 spells CASSLTGESQETQYF. CDR3 DNA: TGTGCCAGCAGCTTGACGGGGGAATCACAAGAGACCCAGTACTTC.

The chain uses TRBV7-2 and TRBJ2-7, with 16 bases matching TRBD2. This CDR3 is built from 16 residues. Per germline, CDR1 SGHTA and CDR2 FQGNSA. Trimming removed 5 bases from V and 3 bases from J; junction bases left unmatched: 4. CDR3 residues: CASSLGLAGGIYEQYF. The CDR3 coding sequence is TGTGCCAGCAGCCTGGGACTAGCGGGGGGGATCTACGAGCAGTACTTC.